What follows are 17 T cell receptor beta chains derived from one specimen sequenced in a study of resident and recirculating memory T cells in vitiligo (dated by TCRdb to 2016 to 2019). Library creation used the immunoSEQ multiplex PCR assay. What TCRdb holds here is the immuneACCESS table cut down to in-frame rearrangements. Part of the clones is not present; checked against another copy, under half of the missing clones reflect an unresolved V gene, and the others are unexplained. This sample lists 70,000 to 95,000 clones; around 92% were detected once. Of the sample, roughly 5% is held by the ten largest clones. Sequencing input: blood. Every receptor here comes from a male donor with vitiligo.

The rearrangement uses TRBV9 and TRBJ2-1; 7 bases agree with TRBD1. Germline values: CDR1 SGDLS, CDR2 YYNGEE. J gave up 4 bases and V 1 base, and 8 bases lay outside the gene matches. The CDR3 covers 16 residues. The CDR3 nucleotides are TGTGCCAGCAGCGTAACCGGGACAGCGATTTACAATGAGCAGTTCTTC. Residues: CASSVTGTAIYNEQFF.

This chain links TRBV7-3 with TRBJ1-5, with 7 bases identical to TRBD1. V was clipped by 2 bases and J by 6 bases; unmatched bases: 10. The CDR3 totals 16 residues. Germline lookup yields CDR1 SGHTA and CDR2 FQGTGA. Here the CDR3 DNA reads TGTGCCAGCAGCTTAGGAGCAGGGGGGTTTTTTCAGCCCCAGCATTTT. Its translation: CASSLGAGGFFQPQHF.

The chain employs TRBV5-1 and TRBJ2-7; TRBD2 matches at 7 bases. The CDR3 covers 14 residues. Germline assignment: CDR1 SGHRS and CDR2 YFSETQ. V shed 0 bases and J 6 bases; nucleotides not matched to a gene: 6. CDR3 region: CASSLVAGVSEQYF. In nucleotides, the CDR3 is TGCGCCAGCAGCTTGGTGGCGGGAGTGAGCGAGCAGTACTTC.

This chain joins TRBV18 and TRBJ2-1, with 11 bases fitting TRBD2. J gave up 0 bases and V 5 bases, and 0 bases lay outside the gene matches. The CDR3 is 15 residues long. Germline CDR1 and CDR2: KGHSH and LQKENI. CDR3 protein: CASSTSGSSYNEQFF. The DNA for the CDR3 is TGTGCCAGCTCAACTAGCGGGAGCTCCTACAATGAGCAGTTCTTC.

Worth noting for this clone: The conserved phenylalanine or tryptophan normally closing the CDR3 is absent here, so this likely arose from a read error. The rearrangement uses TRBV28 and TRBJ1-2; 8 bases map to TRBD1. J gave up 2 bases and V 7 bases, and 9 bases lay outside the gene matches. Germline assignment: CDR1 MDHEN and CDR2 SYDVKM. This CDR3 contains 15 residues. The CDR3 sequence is CASNQGRGRNYGYTL. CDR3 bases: TGTGCCAGCAACCAAGGCAGGGGGCGAAACTATGGCTACACCCTC.

The CDR3 nucleotides are TGTGCCTGGAGTGTACGTCGTACTATTCCTGGGGCCAACGTCCTGACTTTC. Translating it yields CAWSVRRTIPGANVLTF. The V gene is TRBV30, the J gene TRBJ2-6; no clear D. CDR3 size: 17 residues. The V end lost 0 bases, the J end lost 2 bases, and 14 bases lay between the germline ends. CDR1 and CDR2 from the germline V gene are GTSNPN and SVGIG (reference sequence). Supplemented by reference TRBV30 and TRBJ2-6, the full variable domain reads SQTIHQWPATLVQPVGSPLSLECTVEGTSNPNLYWYRQAAGRGLQLLFYSVGIGQISSEVPQNLSASRPQDRQFILSSKKLLLSDSGFYLCAWSVRRTIPGANVLTFGAGSRLTVL.

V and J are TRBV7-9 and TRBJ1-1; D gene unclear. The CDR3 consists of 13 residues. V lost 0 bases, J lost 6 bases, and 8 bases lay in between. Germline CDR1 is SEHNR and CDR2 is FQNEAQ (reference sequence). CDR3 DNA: TGTGCCAGCAGCTTAGCGCGGGTGGCTGAAGCTTTCTTT. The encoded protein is CASSLARVAEAFF.

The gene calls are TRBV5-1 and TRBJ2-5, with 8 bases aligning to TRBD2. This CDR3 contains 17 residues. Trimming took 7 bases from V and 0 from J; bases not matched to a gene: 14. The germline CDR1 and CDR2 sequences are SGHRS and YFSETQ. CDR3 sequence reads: CASSIAIAGLYQETQYF. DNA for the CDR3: TGCGCCAGCTCCATCGCCATAGCGGGACTCTACCAAGAGACCCAGTACTTC.

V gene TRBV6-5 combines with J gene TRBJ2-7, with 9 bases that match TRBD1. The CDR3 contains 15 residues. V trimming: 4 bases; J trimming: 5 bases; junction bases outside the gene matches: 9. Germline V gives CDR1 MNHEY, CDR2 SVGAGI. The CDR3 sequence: CASSSPGTGYDEQYF. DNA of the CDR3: TGTGCCAGCAGTTCCCCCGGGACAGGGTATGACGAGCAGTACTTC.

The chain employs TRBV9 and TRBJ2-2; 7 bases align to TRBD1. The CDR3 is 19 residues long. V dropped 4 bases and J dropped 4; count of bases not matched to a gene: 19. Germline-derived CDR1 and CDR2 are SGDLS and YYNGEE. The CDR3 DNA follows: TGTGCCAGCAGCTACTCGGCTGATCCGGGACAGACTTTCACCGGGGAGCTGTTTTTT. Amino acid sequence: CASSYSADPGQTFTGELFF.

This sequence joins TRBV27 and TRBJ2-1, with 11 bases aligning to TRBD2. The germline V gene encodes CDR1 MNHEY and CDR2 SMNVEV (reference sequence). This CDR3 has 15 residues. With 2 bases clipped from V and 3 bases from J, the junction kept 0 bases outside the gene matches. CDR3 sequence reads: CASSLGLAGYNEQFF. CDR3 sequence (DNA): TGTGCCAGCAGTTTAGGACTAGCGGGCTACAATGAGCAGTTCTTC.

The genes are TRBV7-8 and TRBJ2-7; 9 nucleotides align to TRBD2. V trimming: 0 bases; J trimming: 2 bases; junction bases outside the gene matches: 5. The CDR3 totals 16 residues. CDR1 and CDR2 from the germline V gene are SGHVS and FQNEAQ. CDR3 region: CASSLAVASGAYEQYF. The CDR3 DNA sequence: TGTGCCAGCAGCTTAGCTGTGGCTAGCGGGGCCTACGAGCAGTACTTC.

The CDR3 nucleotides are TGTGCCAGCAGCATTGGACTAGCCAGCGAGCAGTACTTC. This sequence encodes CASSIGLASEQYF. This sequence joins TRBV9 and TRBJ2-7; 8 bases agree with TRBD2. Germline CDR1 reads SGDLS; CDR2 reads YYNGEE. V lost 4 bases, J lost 6 bases, and 6 bases stayed unmatched. The CDR3 contains 13 residues.

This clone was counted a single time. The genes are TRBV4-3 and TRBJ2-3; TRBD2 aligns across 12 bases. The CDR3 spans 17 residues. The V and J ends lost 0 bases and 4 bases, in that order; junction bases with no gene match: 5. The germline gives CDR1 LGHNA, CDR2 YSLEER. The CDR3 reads CASSQETSGRLADTQYF. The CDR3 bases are TGCGCCAGCAGCCAAGAGACTAGCGGGAGATTGGCAGATACGCAGTATTTT.

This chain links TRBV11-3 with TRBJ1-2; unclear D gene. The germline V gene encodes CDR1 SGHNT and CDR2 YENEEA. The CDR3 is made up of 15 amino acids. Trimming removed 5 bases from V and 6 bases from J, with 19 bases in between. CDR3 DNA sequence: TGTGCCAGCAGCCGAGGCGCGCAGTCAGCAAATGGCTACACCTTC. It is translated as CASSRGAQSANGYTF.

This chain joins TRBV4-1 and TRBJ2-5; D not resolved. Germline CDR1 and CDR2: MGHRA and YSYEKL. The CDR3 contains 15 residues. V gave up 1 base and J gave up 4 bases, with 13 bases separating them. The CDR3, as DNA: TGCGCCAGCAGCCAAGTCTGGGTAGGCGGAGAGACCCAGTACTTC. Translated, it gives CASSQVWVGGETQYF.

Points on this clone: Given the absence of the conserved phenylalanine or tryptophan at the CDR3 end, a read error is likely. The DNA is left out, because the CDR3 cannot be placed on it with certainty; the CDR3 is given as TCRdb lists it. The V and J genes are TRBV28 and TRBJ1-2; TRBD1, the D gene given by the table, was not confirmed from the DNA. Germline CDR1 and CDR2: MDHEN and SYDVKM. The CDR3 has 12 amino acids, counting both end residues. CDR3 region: CATVRPTEGEGM.